This T cell receptor beta chain was captured in a study of blood T cell repertoires in COVID-19. The wider study: Italy, Spain and the United States were the sources of the convalescent and acute COVID-19 samples.

TCRdb's copy holds only in-frame clones and misses some; the assay was immunoSEQ multiplex PCR. This table holds approximately 190,000 clones, roughly 82% found once. The length of the CDR3 is 16 residues. With 1 base removed from V and 5 bases from J, the gap between germline ends came to 12 bases. Germline V gene data show CDR1 as SGHTA and CDR2 as FQGNSA. The chain recombines TRBV7-2 with TRBJ1-6; weak D call: TRBD1 (5 bases). This TCR was recovered from a woman aged 60-75 years with COVID-19, enrolled during active disease. The sequenced sample was peripheral blood. The DNA of the CDR3 is TGTGCCAGCAGCTTAGTGGTAGGGGTTGATAATTCACCCCTCCACTTT. Protein: CASSLVVGVDNSPLHF.